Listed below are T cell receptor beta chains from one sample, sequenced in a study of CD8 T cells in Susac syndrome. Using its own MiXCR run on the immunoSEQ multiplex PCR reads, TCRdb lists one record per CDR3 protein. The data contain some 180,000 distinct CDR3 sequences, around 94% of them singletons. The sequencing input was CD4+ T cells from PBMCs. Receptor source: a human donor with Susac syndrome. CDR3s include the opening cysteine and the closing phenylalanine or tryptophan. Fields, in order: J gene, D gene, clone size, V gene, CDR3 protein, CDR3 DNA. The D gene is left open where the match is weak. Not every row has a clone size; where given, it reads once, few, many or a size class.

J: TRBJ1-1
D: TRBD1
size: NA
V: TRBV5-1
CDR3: CASSLWTGGALNTEAFF
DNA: TGCGCCAGCAGCCTCTGGACAGGGGGCGCCCTGAACACTGAAGCTTTCTTT

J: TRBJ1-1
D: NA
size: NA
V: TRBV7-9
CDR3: CASSLRSTEAFF
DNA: TGTGCCAGCAGCCTTAGATCCACTGAAGCTTTCTTT

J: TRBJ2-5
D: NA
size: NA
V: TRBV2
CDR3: CASTIETQYF
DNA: TGTGCCAGCACGATAGAGACCCAGTACTTC

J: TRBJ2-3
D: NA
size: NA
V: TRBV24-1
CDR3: CATSPGGTDTQYF
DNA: TGTGCCACCAGTCCCGGGGGCACAGATACGCAGTATTTT

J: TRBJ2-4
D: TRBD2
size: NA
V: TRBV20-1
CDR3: CSARGLAGAKNIQYF
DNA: TGCAGTGCTAGGGGACTAGCGGGAGCCAAAAACATTCAGTACTTC

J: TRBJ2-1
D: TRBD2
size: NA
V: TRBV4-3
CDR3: CASSPSAGLAVYNEQFF
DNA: TGCGCCAGCAGCCCCTCCGCCGGACTAGCGGTCTACAATGAGCAGTTCTTC

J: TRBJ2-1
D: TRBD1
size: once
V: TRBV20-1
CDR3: CSAHRGRPYNEQFF
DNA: TGCAGTGCTCACAGGGGCAGGCCCTACAATGAGCAGTTCTTC

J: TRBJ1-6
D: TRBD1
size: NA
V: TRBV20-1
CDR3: CSARETGDSPLHF
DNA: TGCAGTGCTAGAGAAACAGGGGATTCACCCCTCCACTTT

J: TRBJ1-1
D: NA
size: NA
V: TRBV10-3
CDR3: CAINGGLNTEAFF
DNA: TGTGCCATCAACGGGGGGCTGAACACTGAAGCTTTCTTT

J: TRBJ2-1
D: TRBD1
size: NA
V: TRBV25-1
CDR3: CASSGDRGYYNEQFF
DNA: TGTGCCAGCAGTGGGGACAGGGGTTATTACAATGAGCAGTTCTTC

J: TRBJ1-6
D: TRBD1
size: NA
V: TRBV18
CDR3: CASSPLGQGENSPLHF
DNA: TGTGCCAGCTCACCCCTGGGACAGGGAGAAAATTCACCCCTCCACTTT

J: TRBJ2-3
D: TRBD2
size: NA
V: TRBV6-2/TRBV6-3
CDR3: CASRPPGGRGDTQYF
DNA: TGTGCCAGCAGGCCGCCGGGGGGGAGGGGAGATACGCAGTATTTT

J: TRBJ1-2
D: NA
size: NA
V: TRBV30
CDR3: CAASGNTYGYTF
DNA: TGTGCTGCTTCAGGGAATACCTATGGCTACACCTTC

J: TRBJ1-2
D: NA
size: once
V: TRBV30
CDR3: CAWSYGVYYGYTF
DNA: TGTGCCTGGAGTTACGGAGTTTACTATGGCTACACCTTC

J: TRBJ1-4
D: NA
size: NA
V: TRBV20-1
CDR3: CSAREGLNEKLFF
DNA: TGCAGTGCTAGAGAGGGCCTGAATGAAAAACTGTTTTTT

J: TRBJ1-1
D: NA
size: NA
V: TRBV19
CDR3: CASSVTEGTEAFF
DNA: TGTGCCAGTAGTGTCACAGAGGGCACTGAAGCTTTCTTT

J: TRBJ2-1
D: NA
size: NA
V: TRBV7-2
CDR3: CASSAPTIKQFF
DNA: TGTGCCAGCAGCGCGCCTACCATCAAGCAGTTCTTC

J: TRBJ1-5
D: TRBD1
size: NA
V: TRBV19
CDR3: CASSVDRGHFQPQHF
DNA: TGTGCCAGTAGTGTGGACAGGGGACATTTTCAGCCCCAGCATTTT

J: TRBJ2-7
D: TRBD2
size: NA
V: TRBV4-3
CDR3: CASSQDTSGGLYEQYF
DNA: TGCGCCAGCAGCCAAGATACTAGCGGGGGACTTTACGAGCAGTACTTC

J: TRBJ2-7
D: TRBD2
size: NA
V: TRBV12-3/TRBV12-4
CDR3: CASSSVSGGSYEQYF
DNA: TGTGCCAGCAGTTCTGTCAGCGGGGGCTCCTACGAGCAGTACTTC

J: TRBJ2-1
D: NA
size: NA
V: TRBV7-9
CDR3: CASNMDSSYNEQFF
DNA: TGTGCCAGCAATATGGACTCATCATACAATGAGCAGTTCTTC

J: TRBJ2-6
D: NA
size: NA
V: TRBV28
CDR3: CASRRDSERTGANVLTF
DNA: TGTGCCAGCAGAAGGGACTCGGAAAGGACTGGGGCCAACGTCCTGACTTTC